Shown below are 27 T cell receptor beta chains from a single sample sequenced in a study of blood T cell repertoires in COVID-19 (dated by TCRdb to 2018 to 2020). The library was produced with the immunoSEQ multiplex PCR assay. The table was pulled from immuneACCESS by TCRdb, which kept in-frame rearrangements only. Such tables lose some clones; where checked, under half of the loss comes from unresolved V genes, and the rest has no known cause. This sample gives 450,000 to 600,000 clones in total; roughly nine tenths of them show up just once. The ten top clones hold 0.65% to 0.9% of the sample. Source material: PBMCs or T cells enriched from blood (not recorded which). These receptors were taken from a woman between 18 and 30 years old who had recovered from COVID-19.

CDR3 residues: CASRDSQGGGSINTEAFF. As DNA, the CDR3 is TGTGCCAGCAGAGATTCCCAGGGAGGAGGATCGATAAACACTGAAGCTTTCTTT. The chain employs TRBV7-2 and TRBJ1-1, with a tentative D call TRBD1 (5 bases). The CDR3 length is 18 residues. Trimming left V 6 bases short and J 2 bases short, with 25 bases between. Germline V lookup: CDR1 SGHTA, CDR2 FQGNSA.

This clone appeared a few times. The chain carries TRBV6-5 and TRBJ2-7; TRBD1 is a possible D gene (5 bases). The germline V gene has CDR1 MNHEY and CDR2 SVGAGI. V was shortened by 7 bases and J by 0 bases, with 13 bases between the two germline ends. This CDR3 contains 14 residues. CDR3 protein: CASTLWGSSYEQYF. The CDR3, as DNA: TGTGCCAGCACCCTATGGGGCAGCTCCTACGAGCAGTACTTC.

The chain joins TRBV19 to TRBJ1-5; 10 nucleotides line up with TRBD1. The germline V gene encodes CDR1 LNHDA and CDR2 SQIVND (reference sequence). The CDR3 runs 14 residues. Unmatched junction bases numbered 0, after V lost 5 bases and J lost 2 bases. CDR3 DNA: TGTGCCAGTAGTGGGACAGGGGGCAATCAGCCCCAGCATTTT. Protein product: CASSGTGGNQPQHF.

In DNA form, the CDR3 reads TGTGCCAGTATGGTACTCGCGAACACCGGGGAGCTGTTTTTT. Amino acid sequence: CASMVLANTGELFF. This chain joins TRBV19 and TRBJ2-2; unclear D gene. V lost 7 bases and J 0 bases, leaving 9 bases between the germline ends. From germline, CDR1 is LNHDA and CDR2 SQIVND (reference sequence). This CDR3 region has 14 residues.

The chain has TRBV4-2 and TRBJ2-2; TRBD2 matches at 7 bases. The CDR3 sequence is 14 residues long. V trimming: 0 bases; J trimming: 6 bases; junction bases outside the gene matches: 1. Germline V gene data show CDR1 as LGHNA and CDR2 as YNFKEQ. The CDR3 DNA reads as TGTGCCAGCAGCCAAGAGGGGGGGGCCGGGGAGCTGTTTTTT. This translates into CASSQEGGAGELFF.

The chain is built from TRBV28 and TRBJ1-3; 10 bases are a match to TRBD1. With V trimmed by 6 bases and J by 0 bases, 2 bases remained unmatched. The CDR3 is made up of 15 amino acids. The germline gives CDR1 MDHEN, CDR2 SYDVKM. The CDR3 loop reads CASRGDRGSGNTIYF. The CDR3 coding sequence is TGTGCCAGCAGGGGGGACAGGGGCTCTGGAAACACCATATATTTT. Based on the CDR3 plus reference TRBV28 and TRBJ1-3, the full variable domain is DVKVTQSSRYLVKRTGEKVFLECVQDMDHENMFWYRQDPGLGLRLIYFSYDVKMKEKGDIPEGYSVSREKKERFSLILESASTNQTSMYLCASRGDRGSGNTIYFGEGSWLTVV.

The gene calls are TRBV5-4 and TRBJ2-1; D possibly corresponds to TRBD1 (6 bases). Germline loops: CDR1 SGHNT, CDR2 YYREEE (reference sequence). This CDR3 is built from 14 residues. The V end was cut by 7 bases, the J end by 5 bases, with 16 bases between. The CDR3: CASAILRDNNEQFF. The CDR3 nucleotides are TGTGCCAGCGCTATCCTCCGGGACAACAATGAGCAGTTCTTC.

The V gene is TRBV3-1 (or the pseudogene TRBV3-2), the J gene TRBJ1-2; D not resolved. V lost 3 bases and J lost 8, with 10 bases in between. This CDR3 contains 12 residues. CDR1 is LGHDT and CDR2 is YNNKEL in the germline V gene (reference sequence). The CDR3 here is CASSQRLEGYTF. The CDR3 DNA reads TGTGCCAGCAGCCAGCGATTAGAGGGCTACACCTTC.

The J gene is TRBJ2-3, the V gene TRBV30; TRBD1 aligns across 9 bases. Per the germline V gene, CDR1 is GTSNPN and CDR2 is SVGIG (reference sequence). V trimming: 4 bases; J trimming: 2 bases; junction bases outside the gene matches: 7. The CDR3 contains 15 residues. The CDR3: CAWKQGASVTDTQYF. Here the CDR3 DNA reads TGTGCCTGGAAACAGGGGGCCTCGGTCACAGATACGCAGTATTTT.

This clone showed up just once. The rearrangement uses TRBV19 and TRBJ2-5; 8 positions agree with TRBD1. V gave up 8 bases and J gave up 5 bases; unmatched junction bases: 7. The CDR3 has 13 residues. Germline V gene sequence: CDR1 LNHDA, CDR2 SQIVND (reference sequence). CDR3 bases: TGTGCCAGTTTGGACAGGGCAGGGGAGACCCAGTACTTC. It encodes CASLDRAGETQYF.

The rearrangement joins TRBV7-3 to TRBJ1-2, with D tentatively TRBD1 (6 bases). V gave up 6 bases and J gave up 2 bases, with 19 bases separating them. The CDR3 covers 16 residues. Germline lookup yields CDR1 SGHTA and CDR2 FQGTGA. CDR3 protein: CASRTISGTNNYGYTF. DNA for the CDR3: TGTGCCAGCAGAACAATCTCCGGGACAAACAACTATGGCTACACCTTC. Full variable domain (missing parts from reference TRBV7-3 and TRBJ1-2): GAGVSQTPSNKVTEKGKYVELRCDPISGHTALYWYRQSLGQGPEFLIYFQGTGAADDSGLPNDRFFAVRPEGSVSTLKIQRTERGDSAVYLCASRTISGTNNYGYTFGSGTRLTVV.

The chain recombines TRBV19 with TRBJ2-7, with D tentatively TRBD1 (5 bases). V shed 3 bases and J shed 5 bases, with 14 bases lying between them. Germline CDR1 LNHDA, CDR2 SQIVND (reference sequence). This CDR3 is 14 amino acids long. The CDR3 sequence is CASSIPHDRDEQYF. The CDR3 coding sequence is TGTGCCAGTAGTATCCCTCACGACAGAGACGAGCAGTACTTC. The whole variable domain, remainder taken from reference TRBV19 and TRBJ2-7, is DGGITQSPKYLFRKEGQNVTLSCEQNLNHDAMYWYRQDPGQGLRLIYYSQIVNDFQKGDIAEGYSVSREKKESFPLTVTSAQKNPTAFYLCASSIPHDRDEQYFGPGTRLTVT.

A few counts support this clone. The DNA of the CDR3 is TGCGCCAGCAGCTTAGAGGGGGAGAATGAAAAACTGTTTTTT. Its translation is CASSLEGENEKLFF. V and J are TRBV5-1 and TRBJ1-4; D is possibly TRBD1 (6 bases). The CDR3 totals 14 residues. V was pared by 2 bases and J by 5 bases, with 10 bases between. Germline V CDR1 and CDR2: SGHRS, YFSETQ.

The rearrangement uses TRBV5-4 and TRBJ1-1; 7 positions agree with TRBD1. The CDR3 sequence is 16 residues long. Germline assignment: CDR1 SGHNT and CDR2 YYREEE (reference sequence). Trimming removed 3 bases from V and 2 bases from J; junction bases left unmatched: 10. The chain's CDR3 is CASSSGGQLKNTEAFF. As DNA, the CDR3 is TGTGCCAGCAGCTCCGGGGGACAGCTTAAAAACACTGAAGCTTTCTTT.

The chain combines TRBV3-1 (or the pseudogene TRBV3-2) with TRBJ1-1; 9 bases are a match to TRBD1. The CDR3 runs to 13 residues. CDR1 LGHDT and CDR2 YNNKEL come from the germline V gene (reference sequence). V was clipped by 5 bases and J by 3 bases; unmatched bases: 1. Written as DNA, the CDR3 is TGTGCCAGCAGCAGACAGGGGGACACTGAAGCTTTCTTT. It specifies CASSRQGDTEAFF.

The chain recombines TRBV28 with TRBJ1-2, with D perhaps matching TRBD1 (5 bases). V lost 5 bases to trimming and J lost 4 bases, with 23 bases between them. The CDR3 runs 17 residues. CDR1 and CDR2 (germline): MDHEN, SYDVKM. The chain's CDR3 is CASSPAGVYSGAYGYTF. The CDR3 DNA reads TGTGCCAGCAGTCCCGCGGGGGTCTATAGTGGGGCCTATGGCTACACCTTC.

This chain uses TRBV24-1 with TRBJ2-3, with TRBD2 matching 8 bases. The J segment lost 10 bases and the V segment lost 3 bases, leaving 5 bases of the junction unmatched. Per the germline V gene, CDR1 is KGHDR and CDR2 is SFDVKD. The CDR3 is 13 amino acids. CDR3 in amino acids: CATSDPGTSAQYF. The CDR3, as DNA: TGTGCCACCAGTGATCCAGGGACTAGTGCGCAGTATTTT.

The chain carries TRBV4-1 and TRBJ2-1, with 11 nucleotides matching TRBD2. The CDR3 is 14 amino acids. V trimming: 4 bases; J trimming: 9 bases; junction bases outside the gene matches: 5. Germline V gene lookup returns CDR1 MGHRA and CDR2 YSYEKL. The CDR3 reads CASSRLAGFTEQFF. As DNA, the CDR3 is TGCGCCAGCAGCCGACTAGCGGGGTTCACTGAGCAGTTCTTC.

The gene calls are TRBV11-2 and TRBJ1-2; 8 nucleotides align to TRBD1. Germline trimming cut 5 bases from V and 8 bases from J; bases unmatched to any gene: 16. Per germline, CDR1 SGHAT and CDR2 FQNNGV. The CDR3 extends over 16 amino acids. CDR3 DNA sequence: TGTGCCAGCAGCCCCCCCGCCTGGGGACAGGACTGGGGCTACACCTTC. It codes for CASSPPAWGQDWGYTF.

The chain couples TRBV6-5 to TRBJ2-3; D possibly corresponds to TRBD2 (5 bases). Trimming took off 5 bases at V and 3 bases at J, with 9 bases between the two ends. Germline V gives CDR1 MNHEY, CDR2 SVGAGI. This CDR3 comprises 13 residues. CDR3 nucleotide sequence: TGTGCCAGCAGTCGGACTCGGACAGATACGCAGTATTTT. Translated: CASSRTRTDTQYF.

The V call is TRBV11-3, the J call TRBJ1-1; D not certain. CDR1 SGHNT and CDR2 YENEEA come from the germline V gene. The CDR3 has 14 amino acids. V lost 1 base and J lost 2, with 8 bases in between. CDR3 loop: CASSLAHGNTEAFF. The CDR3 nucleotides read TGTGCCAGCAGCTTAGCTCACGGTAACACTGAAGCTTTCTTT.

The J gene is TRBJ2-1, the V gene TRBV11-2; 8 nucleotides match TRBD2. V dropped 1 base and J dropped 7; count of bases not matched to a gene: 9. Germline V gene lookup returns CDR1 SGHAT and CDR2 FQNNGV. This CDR3 has 16 residues. The CDR3 DNA reads TGTGCCAGCAGCTTAGCGAGCGGGGGCCTGGGGAATGAGCAGTTCTTC. This translates into CASSLASGGLGNEQFF.

V is TRBV2 and J is TRBJ1-1; D uncertain. The V and J ends lost 7 bases and 5 bases respectively, with 8 bases between them. CDR3 length equals 11 residues. Looked up from germline, CDR1 is SNHLY and CDR2 is FYNNEI. DNA of the CDR3: TGTGCCAGCAACCGGGAGACTGAAGCTTTCTTT. Its translation is CASNRETEAFF.

This clone has only a few counts. V and J are TRBV7-9 and TRBJ2-5; 11 nucleotides match TRBD2. With V trimmed by 1 base and J by 2 bases, 3 bases remained unmatched. The CDR3 is 16 residues long. Germline V gives CDR1 SEHNR, CDR2 FQNEAQ (reference sequence). CDR3 nucleotide sequence: TGTGCCAGCAGCTTAGGGGCTAGCGGGGGGCAAGAGACCCAGTACTTC. It translates to CASSLGASGGQETQYF. The full variable domain, its missing parts supplied by reference TRBV7-9 and TRBJ2-5, is DTGVSQNPRHKITKRGQNVTFRCDPISEHNRLYWYRQTLGQGPEFLTYFQNEAQLEKSRLLSDRFSAERPKGSFSTLEIQRTEQGDSAMYLCASSLGASGGQETQYFGPGTRLLVL.

The gene calls are TRBV3-1 (or the pseudogene TRBV3-2) and TRBJ2-2; D gene uncertain. V lost 0 bases and J 7 bases, leaving 15 bases between the germline ends. The germline V gene encodes CDR1 LGHDT and CDR2 YNNKEL (reference sequence). This CDR3 has 16 amino acids. The CDR3 DNA is TGTGCCAGCAGCCAAGATACACCCCTCTTTGGCGGGGAGCTGTTTTTT. Encoded protein: CASSQDTPLFGGELFF.

This chain links TRBV7-9 with TRBJ1-4; TRBD1 matches 7 bases. V was clipped by 11 bases and J by 7 bases; unmatched bases: 7. Germline V gene lookup returns CDR1 SEHNR and CDR2 FQNEAQ (reference sequence). The length of the CDR3 is 12 residues. In DNA, the CDR3 is TGTGCCTCTAGGCAGGGGGGTGAAAAACTGTTTTTT. Its protein is CASRQGGEKLFF.

The J gene is TRBJ2-5, the V gene TRBV4-1; 8 bases are a match to TRBD1. This CDR3 is built from 15 residues. The V gene's germline CDR1 is MGHRA and CDR2 YSYEKL. Germline trimming cut 1 base from V and 5 bases from J; bases unmatched to any gene: 6. The CDR3: CASSQAGGAGETQYF. CDR3 bases: TGCGCCAGCAGCCAAGCAGGGGGCGCGGGGGAGACCCAGTACTTC.